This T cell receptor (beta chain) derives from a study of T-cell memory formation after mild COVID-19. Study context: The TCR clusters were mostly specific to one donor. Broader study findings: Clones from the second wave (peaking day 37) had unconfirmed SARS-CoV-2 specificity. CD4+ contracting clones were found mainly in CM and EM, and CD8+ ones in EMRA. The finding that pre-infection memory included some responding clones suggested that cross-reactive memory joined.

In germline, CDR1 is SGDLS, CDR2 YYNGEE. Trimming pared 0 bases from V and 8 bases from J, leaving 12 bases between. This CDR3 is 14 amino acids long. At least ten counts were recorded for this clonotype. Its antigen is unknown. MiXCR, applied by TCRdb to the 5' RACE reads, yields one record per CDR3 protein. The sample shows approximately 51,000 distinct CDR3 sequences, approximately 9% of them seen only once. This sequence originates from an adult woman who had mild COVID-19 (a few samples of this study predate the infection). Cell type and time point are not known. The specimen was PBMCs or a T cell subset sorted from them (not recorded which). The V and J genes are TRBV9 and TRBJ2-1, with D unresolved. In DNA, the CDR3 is TGTGCCAGCAGCGTAGGATTGCTCGGCGATGAGCAGTTCTTC. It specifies CASSVGLLGDEQFF.